This T cell receptor beta chain was observed in a study of T cells in localized non-small cell lung cancer. Study-level findings and limits: A median of 57 of the top 100 tumor clones appeared in adjacent lung, which was paired and uninvolved. Sequencing involved a lone tumor region, leaving heterogeneity possible. Increased T cell density in blood showed an association with longer overall survival.

With regard to this clone: Its antigen is as yet unknown.

V shed 6 bases, J shed 5 bases, and the junction held 3 bases outside the gene matches. Germline V gives CDR1 ENHRY, CDR2 SYGVKD. This CDR3 spans 13 amino acids. Sequencing was performed with immunoSEQ multiplex PCR; in TCRdb, only in-frame clones are kept and a portion is missing. The sample lists 60,000 to 75,000 clones; just under 85% were seen once. The sequenced sample was peripheral blood, obtained before any cancer treatment. This clonotype was sampled from a female donor of 60 years or more with stage I lung adenocarcinoma. The gene calls are TRBV10-3 and TRBJ1-1; 10 nucleotides match TRBD1. CDR3 sequence reads: CAIRGTGETEAFF. In DNA form, the CDR3 reads TGTGCCATCAGAGGGACAGGGGAAACTGAAGCTTTCTTT.